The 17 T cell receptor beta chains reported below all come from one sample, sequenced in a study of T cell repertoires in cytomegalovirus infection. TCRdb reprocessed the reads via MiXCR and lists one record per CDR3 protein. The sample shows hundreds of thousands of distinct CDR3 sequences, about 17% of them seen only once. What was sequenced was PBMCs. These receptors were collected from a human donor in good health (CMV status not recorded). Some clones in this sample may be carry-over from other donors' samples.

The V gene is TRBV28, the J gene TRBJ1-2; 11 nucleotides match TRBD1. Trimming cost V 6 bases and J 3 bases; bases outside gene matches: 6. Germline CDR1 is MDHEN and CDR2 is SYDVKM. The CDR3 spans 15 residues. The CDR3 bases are TGTGCCAGCAGACAACCGGGACAGGGGGACTATGGCTACACCTTC. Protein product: CASRQPGQGDYGYTF.

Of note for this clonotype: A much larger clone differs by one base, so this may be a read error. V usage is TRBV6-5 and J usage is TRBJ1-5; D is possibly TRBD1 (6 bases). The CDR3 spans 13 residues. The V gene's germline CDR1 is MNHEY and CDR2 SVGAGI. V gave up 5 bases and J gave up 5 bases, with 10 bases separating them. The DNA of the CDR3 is TGTGCCAGCAGTGCACAGGGTTATCAGCCCCAGCATTTT. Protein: CASSAQGYQPQHF.

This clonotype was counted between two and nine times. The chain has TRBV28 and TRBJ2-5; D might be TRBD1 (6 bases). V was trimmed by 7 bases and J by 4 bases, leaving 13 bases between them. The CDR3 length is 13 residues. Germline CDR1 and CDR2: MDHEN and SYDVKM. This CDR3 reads CASTLSGVETQYF. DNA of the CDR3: TGTGCCAGCACCCTATCAGGGGTAGAGACCCAGTACTTC.

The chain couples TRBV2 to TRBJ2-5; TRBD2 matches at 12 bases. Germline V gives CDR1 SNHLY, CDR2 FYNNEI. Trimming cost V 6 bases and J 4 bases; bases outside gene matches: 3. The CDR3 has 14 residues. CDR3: CASRATSGGETQYF. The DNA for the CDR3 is TGTGCCAGCAGGGCGACTAGCGGGGGAGAGACCCAGTACTTC.

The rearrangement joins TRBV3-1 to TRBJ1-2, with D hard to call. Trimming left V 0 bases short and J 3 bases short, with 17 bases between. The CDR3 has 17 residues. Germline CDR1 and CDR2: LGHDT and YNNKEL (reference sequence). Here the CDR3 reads CASSQDYGFYTDYGYTF. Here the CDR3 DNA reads TGTGCCAGCAGCCAAGATTATGGATTTTATACGGACTATGGCTACACCTTC.

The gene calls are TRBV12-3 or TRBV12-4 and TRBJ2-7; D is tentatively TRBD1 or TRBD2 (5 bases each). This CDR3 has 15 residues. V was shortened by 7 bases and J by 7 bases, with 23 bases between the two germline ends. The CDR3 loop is CASTTGPHTSGEQYF. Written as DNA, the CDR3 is TGTGCCAGCACAACGGGACCACACACTTCTGGGGAGCAGTACTTC.

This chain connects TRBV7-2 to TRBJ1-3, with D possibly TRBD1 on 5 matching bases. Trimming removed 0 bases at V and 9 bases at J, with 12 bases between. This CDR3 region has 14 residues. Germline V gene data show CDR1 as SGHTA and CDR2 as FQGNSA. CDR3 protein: CASSLAEGRSTIYF. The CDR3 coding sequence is TGTGCCAGCAGCTTAGCGGAGGGGCGAAGCACCATATATTTT.

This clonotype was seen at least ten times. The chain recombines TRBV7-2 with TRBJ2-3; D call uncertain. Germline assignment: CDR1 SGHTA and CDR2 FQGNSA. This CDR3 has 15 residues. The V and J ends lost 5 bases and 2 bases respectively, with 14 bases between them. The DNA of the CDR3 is TGTGCCAGCAGCATCCAAGGGCAGTACACAGATACGCAGTATTTT. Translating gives CASSIQGQYTDTQYF.

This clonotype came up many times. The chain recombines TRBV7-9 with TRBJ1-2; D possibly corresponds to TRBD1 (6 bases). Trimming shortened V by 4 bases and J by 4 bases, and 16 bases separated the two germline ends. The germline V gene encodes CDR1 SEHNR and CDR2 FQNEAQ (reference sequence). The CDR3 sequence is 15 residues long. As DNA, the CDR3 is TGTGCCAGCAGCTCCGGGGGTGGACAGTTCTATGGCTACACCTTC. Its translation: CASSSGGGQFYGYTF.

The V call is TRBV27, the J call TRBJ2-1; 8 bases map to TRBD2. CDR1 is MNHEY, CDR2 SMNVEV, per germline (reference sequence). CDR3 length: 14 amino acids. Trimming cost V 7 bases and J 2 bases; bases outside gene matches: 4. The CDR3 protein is CASTSSGPYNEQFF. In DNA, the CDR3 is TGTGCCAGCACGTCTAGCGGGCCCTACAATGAGCAGTTCTTC.

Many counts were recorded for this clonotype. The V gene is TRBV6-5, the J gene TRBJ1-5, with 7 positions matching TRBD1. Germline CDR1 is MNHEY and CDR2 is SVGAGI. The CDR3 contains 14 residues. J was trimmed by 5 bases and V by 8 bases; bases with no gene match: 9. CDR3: CASSNGQGDQPQHF. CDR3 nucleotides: TGTGCCAGCTCCAACGGCCAGGGGGATCAGCCCCAGCATTTT.

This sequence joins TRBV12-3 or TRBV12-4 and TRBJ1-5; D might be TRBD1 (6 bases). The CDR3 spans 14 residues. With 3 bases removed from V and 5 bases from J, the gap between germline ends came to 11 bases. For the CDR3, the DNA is TGTGCCAGCAGTTTTGGGGGCCCCTATCAGCCCCAGCATTTT. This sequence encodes CASSFGGPYQPQHF.

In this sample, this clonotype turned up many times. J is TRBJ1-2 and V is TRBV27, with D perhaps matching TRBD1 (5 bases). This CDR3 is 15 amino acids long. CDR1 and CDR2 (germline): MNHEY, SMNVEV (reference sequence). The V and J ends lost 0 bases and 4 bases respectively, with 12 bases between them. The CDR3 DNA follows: TGTGCCAGCAGTTTATCGTTCCAGGGAATCTATGGCTACACCTTC. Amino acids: CASSLSFQGIYGYTF.

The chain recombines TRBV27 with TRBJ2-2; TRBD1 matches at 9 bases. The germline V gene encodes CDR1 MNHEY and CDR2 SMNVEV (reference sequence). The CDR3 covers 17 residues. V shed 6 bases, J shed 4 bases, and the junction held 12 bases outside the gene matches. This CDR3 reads CASRGDRALRVTGELFF. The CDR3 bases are TGTGCCAGCAGGGGGGACAGGGCCCTCCGAGTCACCGGGGAGCTGTTTTTT.

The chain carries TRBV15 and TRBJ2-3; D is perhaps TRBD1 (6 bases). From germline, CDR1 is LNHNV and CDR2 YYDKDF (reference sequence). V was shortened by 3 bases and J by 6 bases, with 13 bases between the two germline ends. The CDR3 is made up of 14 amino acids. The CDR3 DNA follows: TGTGCCACCAGCAGTGAACAGGGATGGGATACGCAGTATTTT. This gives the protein CATSSEQGWDTQYF. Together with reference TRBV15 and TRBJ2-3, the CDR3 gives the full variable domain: DAMVIQNPRYQVTQFGKPVTLSCSQTLNHNVMYWYQQKSSQAPKLLFHYYDKDFNNEADTPDNFQSRRPNTSFCFLDIRSPGLGDTAMYLCATSSEQGWDTQYFGPGTRLTVL.

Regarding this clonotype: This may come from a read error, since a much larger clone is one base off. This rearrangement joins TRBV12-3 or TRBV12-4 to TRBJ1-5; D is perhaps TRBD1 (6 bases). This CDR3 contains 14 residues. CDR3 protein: CASTLKGQGQPQLF. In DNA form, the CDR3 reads TGTGCCAGCACCCTAAAGGGGCAGGGGCAGCCCCAGCTTTTT.

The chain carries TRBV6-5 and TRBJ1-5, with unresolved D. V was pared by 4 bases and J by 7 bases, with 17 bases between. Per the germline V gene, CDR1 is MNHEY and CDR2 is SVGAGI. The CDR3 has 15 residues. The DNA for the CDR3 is TGTGCCAGCAGTTCCTATCCCTCCGGGGTCCAGCCCCAGCATTTT. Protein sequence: CASSSYPSGVQPQHF.